Sequencing of this T cell receptor beta chain was carried out in a study of CD8 T cells in ankylosing spondylitis. V shed 6 bases and J shed 1 base, with 12 bases lying between them. This CDR3 has 14 residues. Germline V gene lookup returns CDR1 LNHDA and CDR2 SQIVND (reference sequence). This clonotype was observed at least ten times. Each TCR beta library was made by quantitative 5'-RACE that incorporated molecular barcodes. Using its own MiXCR run on the 5' RACE reads, TCRdb lists one record per CDR3 protein. The sample has 150,000 to 200,000 distinct CDR3 sequences, roughly 11% seen once. The sample taken for sequencing was blood, either unsorted or a sorted T cell fraction (not recorded which). This receptor was obtained from a male donor with ankylosing spondylitis or in good health (not recorded which). The chain couples TRBV19 to TRBJ2-5; D possibly uses TRBD1 or TRBD2 (5 bases each). This CDR3 is CASSPGLIQETQYF. The CDR3 nucleotides are TGTGCCAGTAGCCCGGGGCTTATCCAAGAGACCCAGTACTTC. Looking up the rest from reference TRBV19 and TRBJ2-5 gives the full variable domain: DGGITQSPKYLFRKEGQNVTLSCEQNLNHDAMYWYRQDPGQGLRLIYYSQIVNDFQKGDIAEGYSVSREKKESFPLTVTSAQKNPTAFYLCASSPGLIQETQYFGPGTRLLVL.